The present entry profiles one T cell receptor (beta chain) with its context. Its antigen is still unknown. The data derive from a study of T cell responses to AZD1222 COVID-19 vaccine. Study conclusions and caveats: Possibly, clonal diversity was underestimated; donors were largely white British and included more females.

The assay was immunoSEQ multiplex PCR, and TCRdb's table has in-frame clones only and misses some. The table lists 150,000 to 200,000 clones, around 90% of them singletons. This material consisted of peripheral blood, taken on day 0 of AZD1222 vaccination. The origin of this receptor is an adult in good health.

The CDR3 here is CASSHPLGGQKNQPQHF. The CDR3 region has the DNA TGCGCCAGCAGCCATCCCTTGGGGGGACAGAAGAATCAGCCCCAGCATTTT. This chain uses TRBV4-1 with TRBJ1-5, with 7 bases aligning to TRBD1. V lost 3 bases, J lost 4 bases, and 12 bases stayed unmatched. This CDR3 region has 17 residues. Germline V gene lookup returns CDR1 MGHRA and CDR2 YSYEKL.